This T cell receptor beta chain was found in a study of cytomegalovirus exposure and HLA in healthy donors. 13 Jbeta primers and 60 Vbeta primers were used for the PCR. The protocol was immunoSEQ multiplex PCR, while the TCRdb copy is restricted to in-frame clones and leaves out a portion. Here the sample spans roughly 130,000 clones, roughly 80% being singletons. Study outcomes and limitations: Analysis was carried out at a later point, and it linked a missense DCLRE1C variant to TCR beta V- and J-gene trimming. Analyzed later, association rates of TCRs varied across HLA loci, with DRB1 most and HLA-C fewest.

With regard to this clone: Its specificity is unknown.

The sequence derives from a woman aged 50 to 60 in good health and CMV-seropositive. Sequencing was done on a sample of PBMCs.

In nucleotides, the CDR3 is TGTGCCAGCAGTTTACCGGGGGAGCAGTTCTTC. It encodes CASSLPGEQFF. The gene calls are TRBV27 and TRBJ2-1; TRBD2 is a possible D gene (5 bases). There are 11 residues in the CDR3. V dropped 2 bases and J dropped 10 bases, with 6 bases sitting between them. From germline, CDR1 is MNHEY and CDR2 SMNVEV (reference sequence).